This T cell receptor beta chain stems from a study of shared clonotypes between healthy human individuals. The assay was immunoSEQ multiplex PCR, and TCRdb's table has in-frame clones only and misses some. The data contain about 1.1 million clones, around 78% of them singletons. Germline trimming cut 0 bases from V and 11 bases from J; bases unmatched to any gene: 8. The CDR3 sequence is 15 residues long. Looked up from germline, CDR1 is SGHRS and CDR2 is YFSETQ. Study-level points and caveats: Clonotypes that were shared across a handful of donors made up around 5% of naive CD4 clonotypes. Specimens sampled were limited to blood, with tissue repertoires likely differing.

As for this clone: What it binds is not known.

The chain recombines TRBV5-1 with TRBJ2-2, with 9 bases aligning to TRBD2. The source is a man aged 18-30 years in good health. Some clones in this sample may be carry-over from other donors' samples. Sequences were obtained from memory CD4+ T cells from PBMCs. Sample subset: CD45RA-negative fraction. CDR3 DNA: TGCGCCAGCAGCTTGGAGTCTAGCGGGATTGTAGAGCTGTTTTTT. Translated: CASSLESSGIVELFF.